One and the same sample provided the 15 T cell receptor beta chains below, sequenced in a study of T cells after posttransplantation cyclophosphamide. Measured with immunoSEQ multiplex PCR; TCRdb has only the in-frame clones, and not every one. This repertoire holds more than 25,000 clones, and none appear only once. Sequencing was performed on PBMCs. Source of these receptors: a man in his forties or fifties in good health, CMV-negative, and a related stem cell transplant donor.

This clone has at least ten counts. V and J are TRBV6-1 and TRBJ2-6; tentative D call: TRBD2 (5 bases). Trimming removed 4 bases at V and 0 bases at J, with 13 bases between. The CDR3 is 17 amino acids. Germline CDR1 reads MNHNS; CDR2 reads SASEGT. The CDR3: CASSGGVFSSGANVLTF. The CDR3 bases are TGTGCCAGCAGTGGGGGAGTGTTTAGCTCTGGGGCCAACGTCCTGACTTTC.

This clone was counted ten times or more. The chain links TRBV7-2 to TRBJ2-1, with 7 positions matching TRBD1. V lost 4 bases and J lost 4; bases outside the gene matches: 1. The CDR3 loop spans 13 amino acids. Germline CDR1 reads SGHTA; CDR2 reads FQGNSA. The CDR3 sequence: CASSWGQYNEQFF. CDR3 DNA sequence: TGTGCCAGCAGCTGGGGACAGTACAATGAGCAGTTCTTC.

This clone has ten or more counts. This chain connects TRBV28 to TRBJ2-3, with D possibly TRBD2 on 6 matching bases. Trimming stripped 2 bases from V and 7 bases from J, with 16 bases between. CDR3 length: 15 amino acids. The germline V gene encodes CDR1 MDHEN and CDR2 SYDVKM. The CDR3 nucleotides are TGTGCCAGCAGTTTAGCCGGGGGAGTTCAAAATACGCAGTATTTT. Translation gives CASSLAGGVQNTQYF.

This clone was picked up many times. The J gene is TRBJ2-7, the V gene TRBV18; 13 nucleotides match TRBD2. Germline V gene lookup returns CDR1 KGHSH and CDR2 LQKENI. Unmatched junction bases numbered 5, after V lost 3 bases and J lost 3 bases. CDR3 length equals 16 residues. This CDR3 is CASSPSGLAGNYEQYF. CDR3 sequence (DNA): TGTGCCAGCTCACCCTCGGGACTAGCGGGGAACTACGAGCAGTACTTC.

This clone occurred many times. The chain employs TRBV4-1 and TRBJ2-6; 13 bases match TRBD2. Germline CDR1 and CDR2: MGHRA and YSYEKL. The CDR3 has 18 amino acids. V lost 3 bases, J lost 1 base, and 3 bases stayed unmatched. CDR3 sequence reads: CASSQMGLAGSGANVLTF. The CDR3 DNA is TGCGCCAGCAGCCAGATGGGACTAGCGGGGTCTGGGGCCAACGTCCTGACTTTC.

This clone was detected many times. The rearrangement uses TRBV4-1 and TRBJ1-4, with 12 positions matching TRBD1. The CDR3 covers 18 residues. The germline CDR1 and CDR2 sequences are MGHRA and YSYEKL. The V gene end was trimmed by 4 bases and the J gene end by 8 bases; junction bases not matched to a gene: 14. CDR3 in amino acids: CASSRPGTGGTSPEKLFF. DNA for the CDR3: TGCGCCAGCAGCCGACCCGGGACAGGGGGCACTTCACCCGAAAAACTGTTTTTT.

Ten or more counts support this clone. This chain connects TRBV28 to TRBJ1-5, with 7 bases aligning to TRBD1. The germline gives CDR1 MDHEN, CDR2 SYDVKM. This CDR3 has 17 amino acids. Germline trimming cut 4 bases from V and 1 base from J; bases unmatched to any gene: 10. The chain's CDR3 is CASSYQTTGMSNQPQHF. The DNA for the CDR3 is TGTGCCAGCAGTTACCAAACGACAGGGATGAGCAATCAGCCCCAGCATTTT.

This clone was observed many times. The CDR3 DNA reads TGTGCCAGCAGTGCGAGGACTTCTTACAATGAGCAGTTCTTC. Amino acids: CASSARTSYNEQFF. V usage is TRBV6-5 and J usage is TRBJ2-1, with D tentatively TRBD2 (5 bases). Trimming shortened V by 5 bases and J by 4 bases, and 12 bases separated the two germline ends. CDR3 size: 14 residues. CDR1 and CDR2 (germline): MNHEY, SVGAGI.

This clone was recorded many times. The chain links TRBV7-2 to TRBJ2-2; 9 bases match TRBD2. CDR3 length equals 15 residues. Unmatched junction bases numbered 8, after V lost 5 bases and J lost 7 bases. Germline lookup yields CDR1 SGHTA and CDR2 FQGNSA. DNA for the CDR3: TGTGCCAGCAGCACCAGTAGCGGGGGTGTCGGGGAGCTGTTTTTT. Its protein is CASSTSSGGVGELFF.

This clone has a count of ten or more. The chain joins TRBV5-1 to TRBJ2-7; tentative D call: TRBD1 (5 bases). Per the germline V gene, CDR1 is SGHRS and CDR2 is YFSETQ. Trimming left V 4 bases short and J 2 bases short, with 10 bases between. CDR3 length: 13 residues. CDR3 sequence: CASSAGHTYEQYF. The CDR3 DNA is TGCGCCAGCAGCGCTGGACATACCTACGAGCAGTACTTC. Full variable domain (rest looked up from reference TRBV5-1 and TRBJ2-7): KAGVTQTPRYLIKTRGQQVTLSCSPISGHRSVSWYQQTPGQGLQFLFEYFSETQRNKGNFPGRFSGRQFSNSRSEMNVSTLELGDSALYLCASSAGHTYEQYFGPGTRLTVT.

In its sample, this clone was seen many times. V is TRBV4-2 and J is TRBJ2-1, with 10 bases that match TRBD2. The length of the CDR3 is 15 residues. Germline lookup yields CDR1 LGHNA and CDR2 YNFKEQ. The V segment lost 5 bases and the J segment 4 bases; nucleotides outside the gene matches: 5. The CDR3 DNA reads TGTGCCAGCAGCGGGGGTAGCGGGAGGTACAATGAGCAGTTCTTC. Encoded protein: CASSGGSGRYNEQFF.

This clone appeared many times. The J gene is TRBJ2-7, the V gene TRBV7-9, with TRBD1 matching over 8 bases. The CDR3 is made up of 14 amino acids. CDR1 and CDR2 from the germline V gene are SEHNR and FQNEAQ (reference sequence). V lost 5 bases to trimming and J lost 6 bases; unmatched junction nucleotides: 9. The CDR3 DNA reads as TGTGCCAGCAGCCAGAGACAGGGGTCAGCCGAGCAGTACTTC. Encoded protein: CASSQRQGSAEQYF.

This clone was counted many times. The chain has TRBV7-9 and TRBJ2-5; 12 bases agree with TRBD2. Trimming at V came to 5 bases and at J to 5 bases, leaving 6 bases not matched to a gene. There are 15 residues in the CDR3. Germline assignment: CDR1 SEHNR and CDR2 FQNEAQ (reference sequence). In nucleotides, the CDR3 is TGTGCCAGCAGCCCCGGACTAGCGGGAATGGAGACCCAGTACTTC. It encodes CASSPGLAGMETQYF. Filled out from reference TRBV7-9 and TRBJ2-5, the complete variable domain reads DTGVSQNPRHKITKRGQNVTFRCDPISEHNRLYWYRQTLGQGPEFLTYFQNEAQLEKSRLLSDRFSAERPKGSFSTLEIQRTEQGDSAMYLCASSPGLAGMETQYFGPGTRLLVL.

The sample holds many counts of this clone. This rearrangement joins TRBV11-2 to TRBJ2-7; 8 nucleotides align to TRBD2. The trim removed 1 base at V and 0 bases at J, leaving 5 bases unmatched. Per the germline V gene, CDR1 is SGHAT and CDR2 is FQNNGV. The CDR3 covers 16 residues. The CDR3 DNA follows: TGTGCCAGCAGCTTAGGCTCCGGGACTAGCTCCTACGAGCAGTACTTC. Translated: CASSLGSGTSSYEQYF. Looking up the rest from reference TRBV11-2 and TRBJ2-7 gives the full variable domain: EAGVAQSPRYKIIEKRQSVAFWCNPISGHATLYWYQQILGQGPKLLIQFQNNGVVDDSQLPKDRFSAERLKGVDSTLKIQPAKLEDSAVYLCASSLGSGTSSYEQYFGPGTRLTVT.

This clone was counted at least ten times. The J gene is TRBJ2-7, the V gene TRBV6-1; TRBD2 matches at 12 bases. The CDR3 sequence is 16 residues long. The V and J ends lost 4 bases and 5 bases, in that order; junction bases with no gene match: 9. Germline V gene sequence: CDR1 MNHNS, CDR2 SASEGT. The CDR3, as DNA: TGTGCCAGCAGTGGCAATCTAGCGGGAGGGCTGAACGAGCAGTACTTC. Its protein product is CASSGNLAGGLNEQYF.